A single sample gave rise to the 30 T cell receptor beta chains below, sequenced in a study of CD4 T cells in relation to SARS-CoV-2 and coronaviruses (dated by TCRdb to the early 2020s). CD4+ T cells from unexposed donors were collected before the COVID-19 pandemic (2011-2018). The EasySep CD4+ T cell isolation kit was used to isolate CD4+ T cells once the cultures had run for roughly 11 days. Libraries were built with the immunoSEQ multiplex PCR assay. TCRdb's version of the immuneACCESS table is confined to in-frame rearrangements and falls short of the full clone set. An unresolved V gene accounts for under half of the shortfall where checked; the remainder is of unknown origin. The sample yields 20,000 to 25,000 clones; around 80% were counted once. Together, the top ten hold around 15% of the sample. These TCRs' antigens remain unknown. The sequenced sample was CD4+ T cells from PBMCs, cultured in vitro. Receptor source: a human donor in good health.

The chain combines TRBV19 with TRBJ1-5; TRBD1 is a possible D gene (6 bases). Between the trimmed V and J ends, which lost 10 bases and 4 bases, there was a span of 14 bases. CDR1 and CDR2 (germline): LNHDA, SQIVND (reference sequence). CDR3 length equals 13 residues. CDR3 nucleotides: TGTGCCATGGGGGGGCCAGAGAATCAGCCCCAGCATTTT. This translates into CAMGGPENQPQHF.

This clone has just a few counts. This chain uses TRBV27 with TRBJ2-7; D not resolved. Germline CDR1 is MNHEY and CDR2 is SMNVEV (reference sequence). CDR3 length equals 13 residues. Trimming left V 1 base short and J 6 bases short, with 10 bases between. Here the CDR3 DNA reads TGTGCCAGCAGTTTATTCAAGGGTTCCGAGCAGTACTTC. Its protein is CASSLFKGSEQYF.

The chain uses TRBV20-1 and TRBJ2-7; D unclear. Per the germline V gene, CDR1 is DFQATT and CDR2 is SNEGSKA (reference sequence). Deletions cut 5 bases from V and 5 bases from J, with 10 bases between. The CDR3 is 11 residues long. The CDR3 loop is CSADGLDEQYF. CDR3 nucleotides: TGCAGTGCTGACGGCTTGGACGAGCAGTACTTC.

This chain links TRBV7-3 with TRBJ2-1; D gene unclear. Germline V gene data show CDR1 as SGHTA and CDR2 as FQGTGA. There are 14 residues in the CDR3. Trimming took 3 bases from V and 5 from J, leaving 11 bases between them. CDR3 coding DNA: TGTGCCAGCAGCTTCACGTATGGGGACAATGAGCAGTTCTTC. Translated: CASSFTYGDNEQFF.

The rearrangement joins TRBV7-2 to TRBJ2-1; unclear D gene. This CDR3 region has 15 residues. CDR1 is SGHTA, CDR2 FQGNSA, per germline. V shed 1 base and J shed 0 bases, with 7 bases lying between them. As DNA, the CDR3 is TGTGCCAGCAGCTTAGATTTTAGCTCCTACAATGAGCAGTTCTTC. Protein sequence: CASSLDFSSYNEQFF.

Remarks on this clone: One junction end does not reproduce the germline sequence, and a read error may be involved. The chain links TRBV24-1 to TRBJ2-5; 9 bases are a match to TRBD1. The germline gives CDR1 KGHDR, CDR2 SFDVKD. The CDR3 extends over 14 amino acids. The DNA for the CDR3 is TGTACCACCAGTCTGGGACAGGGCTTGGAGACCCAGTACTTC. This translates into CTTSLGQGLETQYF.

Only a few counts were recorded for this clone. The chain is built from TRBV4-1 and TRBJ2-7; TRBD1 matches at 9 bases. J was trimmed by 3 bases and V by 1 base; bases with no gene match: 10. CDR1 is MGHRA, CDR2 YSYEKL, per germline. CDR3 size: 17 residues. CDR3 nucleotides: TGCGCCAGCAGCCAAGTTACCGGGACAGGGTTCTTCTACGAGCAGTACTTC. It is translated as CASSQVTGTGFFYEQYF.

V is TRBV28 and J is TRBJ2-3, with TRBD1 matching 7 bases. Germline V gene data show CDR1 as MDHEN and CDR2 as SYDVKM. This CDR3 region has 15 residues. The ends lost 5 bases at V and 6 bases at J; junction bases unmatched: 11. The CDR3 loop is CASSAPGQSSDTQYF. The DNA for the CDR3 is TGTGCCAGCAGTGCCCCGGGACAGTCAAGCGATACGCAGTATTTT.

The V call is TRBV27, the J call TRBJ2-6; D call uncertain. V lost 4 bases to trimming and J lost 7 bases, with 14 bases between them. The CDR3 length is 15 residues. Germline lookup yields CDR1 MNHEY and CDR2 SMNVEV (reference sequence). CDR3 protein: CASSSQALGANVLTF. The CDR3 region has the DNA TGTGCCAGCAGTTCTCAAGCTCTGGGAGCCAACGTCCTGACTTTC.

This clone was observed a few times. The rearrangement joins TRBV10-3 to TRBJ2-7, with 8 bases aligning to TRBD1. The V gene end was trimmed by 2 bases and the J gene end by 7 bases; junction bases not matched to a gene: 10. Germline V CDR1 and CDR2: ENHRY, SYGVKD. The CDR3 length is 15 residues. In DNA, the CDR3 is TGTGCCATCAGTGAGAATTCTGGGACAGGCGGGGAGCAGTACTTC. It encodes CAISENSGTGGEQYF.

V gene TRBV18 combines with J gene TRBJ2-1, with 11 nucleotides matching TRBD2. CDR1 and CDR2 (germline): KGHSH, LQKENI. This CDR3 has 17 amino acids. Unmatched junction bases numbered 8, after V lost 4 bases and J lost 3 bases. This CDR3 is CASSLVSGTSGYNEQFF. In DNA, the CDR3 is TGTGCCAGCTCACTAGTCTCCGGGACTAGCGGCTACAATGAGCAGTTCTTC. The complete variable domain, with remaining parts taken from reference TRBV18 and TRBJ2-1, reads NAGVMQNPRHLVRRRGQEARLRCSPMKGHSHVYWYRQLPEEGLKFMVYLQKENIIDESGMPKERFSAEFPKEGPSILRIQQVVRGDSAAYFCASSLVSGTSGYNEQFFGPGTRLTVL.

The V and J genes are TRBV18 and TRBJ1-5, with unresolved D. Germline values: CDR1 KGHSH, CDR2 LQKENI. V shed 2 bases and J shed 4 bases, with 9 bases lying between them. The CDR3 spans 14 residues. CDR3 bases: TGTGCCAGCTCACCAGGGCAGATAAATCAGCCCCAGCATTTT. Its translation is CASSPGQINQPQHF.

In DNA, the CDR3 is TGTGCTAGTGGTCTTCGACTAGCGGGATACAATGAGCAGTTCTTC. Translated: CASGLRLAGYNEQFF. The V gene is TRBV12-5, the J gene TRBJ2-1; 11 nucleotides line up with TRBD2. This CDR3 is built from 15 residues. The J segment lost 4 bases and the V segment lost 5 bases, leaving 4 bases of the junction unmatched. CDR1 is LGHNT, CDR2 FRNRAP, per germline. Full variable domain (rest looked up from reference TRBV12-5 and TRBJ2-1): DARVTQTPRHKVTEMGQEVTMRCQPILGHNTVFWYRQTMMQGLELLAYFRNRAPLDDSGMPKDRFSAEMPDATLATLKIQPSEPRDSAVYFCASGLRLAGYNEQFFGPGTRLTVL.

The rearrangement uses TRBV6-5 and TRBJ1-1; the match to TRBD1 covers 9 bases. V trimming: 6 bases; J trimming: 4 bases; junction bases outside the gene matches: 6. The length of the CDR3 is 14 residues. Germline CDR1 and CDR2: MNHEY and SVGAGI. The CDR3 loop reads CASSYRDRVTEAFF. For the CDR3, the DNA is TGTGCCAGCAGCTACCGGGACAGGGTCACTGAAGCTTTCTTT.

This chain connects TRBV10-3 to TRBJ2-5; maybe TRBD1 (6 bases). The length of the CDR3 is 13 residues. Trimming shortened V by 5 bases and J by 1 base, and 8 bases separated the two germline ends. CDR1 and CDR2 (germline): ENHRY, SYGVKD. Here the CDR3 reads CAISTGIQETQYF. The CDR3 DNA is TGTGCCATCAGTACAGGGATCCAAGAGACCCAGTACTTC.

The chain combines TRBV7-3 with TRBJ2-6; 13 bases fit TRBD2. V shed 4 bases, J shed 4 bases, and the junction held 4 bases outside the gene matches. In germline, CDR1 is SGHTA, CDR2 FQGTGA. The CDR3 spans 17 residues. The CDR3 spells CASSSGLAGAGANVLTF. The CDR3, as DNA: TGTGCCAGCAGCTCCGGACTAGCGGGAGCGGGGGCCAACGTCCTGACTTTC.

V and J are TRBV7-9 and TRBJ2-7, with 11 nucleotides matching TRBD1. The CDR3 length is 15 residues. CDR1 is SEHNR and CDR2 is FQNEAQ in the germline V gene (reference sequence). Losses at the gene ends were 2 bases for V and 5 bases for J; bases not matched to a gene: 5. CDR3 DNA sequence: TGTGCCAGCAGCTTATTTAGGACAGGGGGCAACGAGCAGTACTTC. Its translation is CASSLFRTGGNEQYF.

The chain combines TRBV10-3 with TRBJ2-7; 9 positions match TRBD2. Germline CDR1 ENHRY, CDR2 SYGVKD. V trimming: 2 bases; J trimming: 2 bases; junction bases outside the gene matches: 4. The CDR3 loop spans 15 amino acids. In DNA form, the CDR3 reads TGTGCCATCAGTGAGGCCGCTAGCGGGACCTACGAGCAGTACTTC. This codes for CAISEAASGTYEQYF.

The chain carries TRBV5-1 and TRBJ2-7, with D perhaps matching TRBD2 (5 bases). The CDR3 covers 17 residues. Germline loops: CDR1 SGHRS, CDR2 YFSETQ. The ends were cut back, 1 base at V and 0 bases at J, with 17 bases in the middle. The CDR3 is CASSLMRMSGGSYEQYF. For the CDR3, the DNA is TGCGCCAGCAGCTTGATGAGAATGTCAGGAGGCTCCTACGAGCAGTACTTC.

The chain employs TRBV19 and TRBJ1-1, with D possibly TRBD1 on 5 matching bases. The V end was cut by 4 bases, the J end by 6 bases, with 18 bases between. Germline V gene sequence: CDR1 LNHDA, CDR2 SQIVND (reference sequence). The length of the CDR3 is 15 residues. This CDR3 reads CASSTTYQGRAEAFF. The CDR3 nucleotides are TGTGCCAGTAGTACTACCTATCAGGGTAGGGCTGAAGCTTTCTTT.

The V gene is TRBV7-9, the J gene TRBJ2-5, with no clear D. Trimming took 5 bases from V and 2 from J, leaving 3 bases between them. Germline CDR1 is SEHNR and CDR2 is FQNEAQ (reference sequence). The CDR3 is 11 amino acids. The CDR3 DNA reads TGTGCCAGCAGCCCACAAGAGACCCAGTACTTC. Its protein product is CASSPQETQYF.

V gene TRBV2 combines with J gene TRBJ1-1; D not resolved. The CDR3 is 13 amino acids. V was clipped by 1 base and J by 4 bases, with 7 bases between them. The germline V gene encodes CDR1 SNHLY and CDR2 FYNNEI. CDR3 residues: CASSEGKVTEAFF. CDR3 DNA: TGTGCCAGCAGTGAAGGAAAGGTCACTGAAGCTTTCTTT. Full variable domain (outside the CDR3, taken from reference TRBV2 and TRBJ1-1): EPEVTQTPSHQVTQMGQEVILRCVPISNHLYFYWYRQILGQKVEFLVSFYNNEISEKSEIFDDQFSVERPDGSNFTLKIRSTKLEDSAMYFCASSEGKVTEAFFGQGTRLTVV.

V is TRBV27 and J is TRBJ2-3; D might be TRBD1 (5 bases). The ends were cut back, 10 bases at V and 1 base at J, with 21 bases in the middle. From germline, CDR1 is MNHEY and CDR2 SMNVEV (reference sequence). The CDR3 consists of 16 residues. The CDR3 here is CATPGEVQAGTDTQYF. The DNA of the CDR3 is TGTGCCACCCCTGGGGAAGTACAGGCCGGCACAGATACGCAGTATTTT.

The chain recombines TRBV30 with TRBJ1-5; D is unclear. CDR1 and CDR2 (germline): GTSNPN, SVGIG (reference sequence). CDR3 length equals 15 residues. Between the trimmed V and J ends, which lost 0 bases and 3 bases, there was a span of 12 bases. The CDR3 reads CAWSVSRADNQPQHF. The CDR3 DNA is TGTGCCTGGAGTGTAAGTCGTGCGGACAATCAGCCCCAGCATTTT.

This chain joins TRBV28 and TRBJ1-2; TRBD1 agrees at 8 bases. Trimming at V came to 4 bases and at J to 7 bases, leaving 11 bases not matched to a gene. The germline V gene encodes CDR1 MDHEN and CDR2 SYDVKM. The CDR3 is 15 amino acids. The DNA of the CDR3 is TGTGCCAGCAGTTCAGGGACAGGACATATGGGTGGCTACACCTTC. Amino acids: CASSSGTGHMGGYTF.

This sequence joins TRBV5-1 and TRBJ2-3, with D tentatively TRBD2 (5 bases). Deletions cut 4 bases from V and 2 bases from J, with 14 bases between. The CDR3 totals 15 residues. The germline CDR1 and CDR2 sequences are SGHRS and YFSETQ. The CDR3 region has the DNA TGCGCCAGCAGCCACCGGAGGCAGGACACAGATACGCAGTATTTT. Its translation is CASSHRRQDTDTQYF.

The chain combines TRBV9 with TRBJ1-3; D not certain. The ends were cut back, 0 bases at V and 0 bases at J, with 10 bases in the middle. There are 16 residues in the CDR3. CDR1 is SGDLS and CDR2 is YYNGEE in the germline V gene. The CDR3 coding sequence is TGTGCCAGCAGCGTAGCAGTAAGGAACTCTGGAAACACCATATATTTT. Translation: CASSVAVRNSGNTIYF.

This chain links TRBV14 with TRBJ2-7; no firm D call. Germline lookup yields CDR1 SGHDN and CDR2 FVKESK. This CDR3 is built from 13 residues. Trimming pared 2 bases from V and 7 bases from J, leaving 12 bases between. This CDR3 is CASSQSLIGEQYF. The CDR3 region has the DNA TGTGCCAGCAGCCAATCTCTGATAGGGGAGCAGTACTTC.

The chain couples TRBV2 to TRBJ2-3; a possible D gene is TRBD1 (6 bases). Germline-derived CDR1 and CDR2 are SNHLY and FYNNEI. V lost 8 bases and J lost 2, with 14 bases in between. This CDR3 has 14 amino acids. CDR3 nucleotides: TGTGCCAGCCTGGACAGAATAGACACAGATACGCAGTATTTT. Translating gives CASLDRIDTDTQYF.

V usage is TRBV5-1 and J usage is TRBJ2-5; D uncertain. The CDR3 totals 14 residues. V dropped 7 bases and J dropped 2 bases, with 15 bases sitting between them. Germline V gives CDR1 SGHRS, CDR2 YFSETQ. The CDR3 spells CASSRIGQQETQYF. The CDR3, as DNA: TGCGCCAGCTCCCGGATAGGGCAGCAAGAGACCCAGTACTTC.